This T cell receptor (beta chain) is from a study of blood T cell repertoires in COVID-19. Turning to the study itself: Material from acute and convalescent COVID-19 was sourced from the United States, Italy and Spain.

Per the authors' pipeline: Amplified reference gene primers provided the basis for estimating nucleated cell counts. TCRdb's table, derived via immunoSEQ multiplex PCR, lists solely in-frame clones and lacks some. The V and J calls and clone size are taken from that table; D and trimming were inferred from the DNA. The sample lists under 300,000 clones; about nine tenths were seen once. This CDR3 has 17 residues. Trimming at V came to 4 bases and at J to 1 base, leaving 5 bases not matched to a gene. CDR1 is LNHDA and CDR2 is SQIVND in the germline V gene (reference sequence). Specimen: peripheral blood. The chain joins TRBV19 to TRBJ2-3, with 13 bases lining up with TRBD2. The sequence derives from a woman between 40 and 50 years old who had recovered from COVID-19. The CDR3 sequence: CASSNGLAGAGTDTQYF. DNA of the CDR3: TGTGCCAGTAGTAACGGACTAGCGGGAGCGGGCACAGATACGCAGTATTTT.